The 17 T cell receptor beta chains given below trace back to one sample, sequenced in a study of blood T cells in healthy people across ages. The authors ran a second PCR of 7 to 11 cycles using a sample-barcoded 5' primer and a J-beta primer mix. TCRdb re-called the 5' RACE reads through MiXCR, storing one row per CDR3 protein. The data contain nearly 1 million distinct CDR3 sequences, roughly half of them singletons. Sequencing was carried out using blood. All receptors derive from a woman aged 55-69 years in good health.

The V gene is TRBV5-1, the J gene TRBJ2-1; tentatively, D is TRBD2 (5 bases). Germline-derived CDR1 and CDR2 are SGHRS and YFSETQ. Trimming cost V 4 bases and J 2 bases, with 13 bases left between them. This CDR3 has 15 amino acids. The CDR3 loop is CASSLQDLTYNEQFF. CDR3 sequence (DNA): TGCGCCAGCAGCCTTCAGGACTTGACCTACAATGAGCAGTTCTTC.

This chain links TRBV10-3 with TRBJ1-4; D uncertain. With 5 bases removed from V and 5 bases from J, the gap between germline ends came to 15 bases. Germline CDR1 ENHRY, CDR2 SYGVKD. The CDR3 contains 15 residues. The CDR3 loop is CAISKEWGANEKLFF. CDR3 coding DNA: TGTGCCATCAGTAAAGAATGGGGAGCAAATGAAAAACTGTTTTTT.

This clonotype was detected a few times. This CDR3 reads CASSLGQGRQETQYF. The CDR3 DNA sequence: TGTGCCAGCTCACTAGGACAGGGAAGGCAAGAGACCCAGTACTTC. The gene calls are TRBV18 and TRBJ2-5; 8 positions agree with TRBD1. Looked up from germline, CDR1 is KGHSH and CDR2 is LQKENI. J lost 2 bases, V lost 4 bases, and 6 bases had no gene match. CDR3 length equals 15 residues.

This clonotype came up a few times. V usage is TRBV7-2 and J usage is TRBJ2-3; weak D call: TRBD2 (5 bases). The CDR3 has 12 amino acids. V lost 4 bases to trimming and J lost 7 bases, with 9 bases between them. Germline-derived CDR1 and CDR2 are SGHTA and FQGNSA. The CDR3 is CASSSLGYTQYF. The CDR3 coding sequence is TGTGCCAGCAGCTCACTAGGTTATACGCAGTATTTT.

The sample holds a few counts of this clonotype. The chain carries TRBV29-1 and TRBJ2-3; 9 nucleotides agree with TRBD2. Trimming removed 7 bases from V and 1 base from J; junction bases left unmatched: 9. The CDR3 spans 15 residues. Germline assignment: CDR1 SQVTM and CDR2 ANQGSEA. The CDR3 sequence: CSAPGGRAGTDTQYF. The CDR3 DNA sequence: TGCAGCGCCCCGGGCGGGAGGGCCGGCACAGATACGCAGTATTTT.

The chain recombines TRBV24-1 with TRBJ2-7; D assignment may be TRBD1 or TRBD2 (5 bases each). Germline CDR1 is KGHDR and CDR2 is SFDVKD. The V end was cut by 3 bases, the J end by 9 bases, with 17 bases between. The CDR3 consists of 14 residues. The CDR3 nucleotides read TGTGCCACCAGTGATGGGGACCTACGCGTCGTGCAGTACTTC. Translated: CATSDGDLRVVQYF.

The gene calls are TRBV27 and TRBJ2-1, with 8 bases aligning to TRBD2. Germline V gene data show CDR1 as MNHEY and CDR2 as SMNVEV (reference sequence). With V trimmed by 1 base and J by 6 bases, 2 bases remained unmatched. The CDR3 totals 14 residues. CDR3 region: CASSLWLAGNEQFF. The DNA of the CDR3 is TGTGCCAGCAGTTTATGGCTAGCGGGCAATGAGCAGTTCTTC.

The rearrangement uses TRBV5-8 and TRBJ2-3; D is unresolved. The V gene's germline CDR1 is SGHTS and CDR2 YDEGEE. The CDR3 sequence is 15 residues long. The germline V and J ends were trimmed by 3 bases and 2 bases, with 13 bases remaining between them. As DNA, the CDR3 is TGTGCCAGCAGCTCCTTACCTACAACCACAGATACGCAGTATTTT. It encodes CASSSLPTTTDTQYF.

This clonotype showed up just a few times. The DNA for the CDR3 is TGTGCCAGCAGCTTAGGCACTAGCGGAACCACGACAGATACGCAGTATTTT. The encoded protein is CASSLGTSGTTTDTQYF. The V and J genes are TRBV11-2 and TRBJ2-3; 8 nucleotides line up with TRBD2. Unmatched junction bases numbered 9, after V lost 1 base and J lost 3 bases. Germline V gene lookup returns CDR1 SGHAT and CDR2 FQNNGV. The CDR3 is 17 amino acids.

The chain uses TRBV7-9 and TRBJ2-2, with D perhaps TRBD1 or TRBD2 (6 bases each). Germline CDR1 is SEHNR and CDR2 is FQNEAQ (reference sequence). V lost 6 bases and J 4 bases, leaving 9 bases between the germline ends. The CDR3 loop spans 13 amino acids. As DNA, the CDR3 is TGTGCCAGCAGTGGGGGGCGCACCGGGGAGCTGTTTTTT. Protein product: CASSGGRTGELFF.

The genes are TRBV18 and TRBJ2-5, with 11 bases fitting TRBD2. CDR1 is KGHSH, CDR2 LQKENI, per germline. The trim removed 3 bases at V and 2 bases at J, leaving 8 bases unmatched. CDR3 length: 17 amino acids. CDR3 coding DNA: TGTGCCAGCTCACCCGGCCTAGCGGGAGGTGGTCAAGAGACCCAGTACTTC. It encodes CASSPGLAGGGQETQYF.

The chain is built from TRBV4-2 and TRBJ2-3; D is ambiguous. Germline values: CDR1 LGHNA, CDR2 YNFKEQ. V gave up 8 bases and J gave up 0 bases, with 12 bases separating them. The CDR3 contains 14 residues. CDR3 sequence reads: CASGRGLSTDTQYF. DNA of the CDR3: TGTGCCAGCGGCAGAGGTCTGAGCACAGATACGCAGTATTTT.

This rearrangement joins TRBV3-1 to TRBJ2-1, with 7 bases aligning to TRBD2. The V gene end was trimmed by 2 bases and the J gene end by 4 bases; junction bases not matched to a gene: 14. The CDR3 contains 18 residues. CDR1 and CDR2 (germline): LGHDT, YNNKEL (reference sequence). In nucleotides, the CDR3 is TGTGCCAGCAGCCAATTTCGGGGCGGGAGCTTCGGATACAATGAGCAGTTCTTC. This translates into CASSQFRGGSFGYNEQFF.

The CDR3 DNA reads TGCGCCAGCAGTGAAAGGTTCTACGAGCAGTACTTC. It encodes CASSERFYEQYF. V is TRBV10-1 and J is TRBJ2-7; D gene unclear. The length of the CDR3 is 12 residues. Germline-derived CDR1 and CDR2 are WNHNN and SYGVQD (reference sequence). Trimming pared 3 bases from V and 3 bases from J, leaving 6 bases between.

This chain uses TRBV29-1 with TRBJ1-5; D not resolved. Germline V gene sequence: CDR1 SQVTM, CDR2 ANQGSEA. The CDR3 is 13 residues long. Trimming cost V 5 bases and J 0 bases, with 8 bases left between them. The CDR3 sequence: CSVTHDSNQPQHF. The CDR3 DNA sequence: TGCAGCGTTACCCATGATAGCAATCAGCCCCAGCATTTT.

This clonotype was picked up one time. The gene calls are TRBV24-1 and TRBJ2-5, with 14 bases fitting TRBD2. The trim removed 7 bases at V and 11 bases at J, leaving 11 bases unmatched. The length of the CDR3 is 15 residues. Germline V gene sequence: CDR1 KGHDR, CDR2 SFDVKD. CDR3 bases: TGTGCCACCAGGGACGGGACTAGCGGGAGTGATGAGCAGTACTTC. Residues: CATRDGTSGSDEQYF.

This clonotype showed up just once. The CDR3 sequence is CSVEEVGVLGKLFF. The CDR3 region has the DNA TGCAGCGTTGAAGAGGTGGGGGTTTTGGGAAAACTGTTTTTT. The V gene is TRBV29-1, the J gene TRBJ1-4, with D possibly matching TRBD1 (5 bases). The germline gives CDR1 SQVTM, CDR2 ANQGSEA. The V and J ends lost 0 bases and 10 bases respectively, with 15 bases between them. The CDR3 extends over 14 amino acids. The whole variable domain, remainder taken from reference TRBV29-1 and TRBJ1-4, is SAVISQKPSRDICQRGTSLTIQCQVDSQVTMMFWYRQQPGQSLTLIATANQGSEATYESGFVIDKFPISRPNLTFSTLTVSNMSPEDSSIYLCSVEEVGVLGKLFFGSGTQLSVL.